The sequence of this T cell receptor beta chain was determined in a study of control samples from healthy donors and cancer patients. The protocol was immunoSEQ multiplex PCR, while the TCRdb copy is restricted to in-frame clones and leaves out a portion. Here the sample spans 130,000 to 150,000 clones, about 91% being singletons. The CDR3 has 14 residues. V was trimmed by 0 bases and J by 2 bases, leaving 9 bases between them. Germline CDR1 reads GTSNPN; CDR2 reads SVGIG (reference sequence). The gene calls are TRBV30 and TRBJ2-3; D might be TRBD1 (6 bases). Sequenced input: blood. This clonotype originated in a man aged 25 to 40 in good health. The CDR3, as DNA: TGTGCCTGGAGTGTTAGGGGACACACAGATACGCAGTATTTT. Encoded protein: CAWSVRGHTDTQYF.